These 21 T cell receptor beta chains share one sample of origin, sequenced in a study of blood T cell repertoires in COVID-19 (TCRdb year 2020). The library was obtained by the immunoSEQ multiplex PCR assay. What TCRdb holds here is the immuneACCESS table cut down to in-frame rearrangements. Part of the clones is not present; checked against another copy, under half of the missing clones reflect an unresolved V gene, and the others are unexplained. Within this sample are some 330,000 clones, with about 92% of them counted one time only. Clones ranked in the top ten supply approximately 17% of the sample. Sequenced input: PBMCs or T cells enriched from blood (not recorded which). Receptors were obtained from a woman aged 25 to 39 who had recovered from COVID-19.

CDR3 in amino acids: CASSASGGPDTQYF. The CDR3 region has the DNA TGTGCCAGCAGCGCAAGCGGGGGCCCGGATACGCAGTATTTT. This chain uses TRBV28 with TRBJ2-3; the match to TRBD2 covers 8 bases. The germline V gene has CDR1 MDHEN and CDR2 SYDVKM. The J segment lost 6 bases and the V segment lost 6 bases, leaving 8 bases of the junction unmatched. This CDR3 is 14 amino acids long.

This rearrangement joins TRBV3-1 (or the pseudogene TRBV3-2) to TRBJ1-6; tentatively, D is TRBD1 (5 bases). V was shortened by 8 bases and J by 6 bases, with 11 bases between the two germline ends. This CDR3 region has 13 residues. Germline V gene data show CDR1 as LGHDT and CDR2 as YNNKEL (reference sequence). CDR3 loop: CASRRGGNSPLHF. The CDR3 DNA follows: TGTGCCAGCCGGAGGGGAGGTAATTCACCCCTCCACTTT.

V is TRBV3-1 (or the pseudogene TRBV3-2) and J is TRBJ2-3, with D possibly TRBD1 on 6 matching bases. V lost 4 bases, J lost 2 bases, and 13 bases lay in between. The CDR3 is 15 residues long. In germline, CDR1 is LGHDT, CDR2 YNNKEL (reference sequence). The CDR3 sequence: CASSLRGGYTDTQYF. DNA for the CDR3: TGTGCCAGCAGCCTCCGAGGGGGATACACAGATACGCAGTATTTT.

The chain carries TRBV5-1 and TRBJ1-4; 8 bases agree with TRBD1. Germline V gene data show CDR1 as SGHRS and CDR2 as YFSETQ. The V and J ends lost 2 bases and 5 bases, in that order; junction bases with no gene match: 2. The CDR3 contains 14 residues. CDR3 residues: CASSFGTGNEKLFF. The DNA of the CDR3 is TGCGCCAGCAGCTTTGGGACAGGAAATGAAAAACTGTTTTTT. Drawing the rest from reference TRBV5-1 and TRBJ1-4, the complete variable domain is KAGVTQTPRYLIKTRGQQVTLSCSPISGHRSVSWYQQTPGQGLQFLFEYFSETQRNKGNFPGRFSGRQFSNSRSEMNVSTLELGDSALYLCASSFGTGNEKLFFGSGTQLSVL.

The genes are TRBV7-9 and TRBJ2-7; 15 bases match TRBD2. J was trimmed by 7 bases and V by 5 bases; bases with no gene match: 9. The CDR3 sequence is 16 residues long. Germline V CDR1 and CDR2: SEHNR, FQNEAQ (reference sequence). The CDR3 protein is CASSLGLAGGPVEQYF. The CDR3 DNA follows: TGTGCCAGCAGCCTCGGACTAGCGGGAGGGCCTGTGGAGCAGTACTTC.

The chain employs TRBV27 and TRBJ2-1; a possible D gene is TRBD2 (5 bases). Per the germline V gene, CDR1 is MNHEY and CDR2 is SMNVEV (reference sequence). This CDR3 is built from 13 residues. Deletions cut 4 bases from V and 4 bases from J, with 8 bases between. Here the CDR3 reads CASSYSVYNEQFF. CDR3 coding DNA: TGTGCCAGCAGTTATAGCGTGTACAATGAGCAGTTCTTC.

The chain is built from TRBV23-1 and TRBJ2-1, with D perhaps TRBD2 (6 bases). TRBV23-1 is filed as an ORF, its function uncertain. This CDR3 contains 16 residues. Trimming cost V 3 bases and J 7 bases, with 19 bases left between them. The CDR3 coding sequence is TGCGCCAGCAGTCAGGGGACTCGGAGGACGGAAAATGAGCAGTTCTTC. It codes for CASSQGTRRTENEQFF.

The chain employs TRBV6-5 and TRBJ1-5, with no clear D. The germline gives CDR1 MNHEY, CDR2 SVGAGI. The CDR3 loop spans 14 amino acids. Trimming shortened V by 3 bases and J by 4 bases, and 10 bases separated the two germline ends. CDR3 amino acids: CASSYSQANQPQHF. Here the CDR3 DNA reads TGTGCCAGCAGTTATTCGCAGGCGAATCAGCCCCAGCATTTT.

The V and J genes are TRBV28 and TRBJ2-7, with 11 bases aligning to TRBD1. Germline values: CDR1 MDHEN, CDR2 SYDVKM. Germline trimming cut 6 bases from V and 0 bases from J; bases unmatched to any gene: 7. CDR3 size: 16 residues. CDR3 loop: CASRETGTGGSYEQYF. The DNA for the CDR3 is TGTGCCAGCAGAGAGACCGGGACAGGGGGCTCCTACGAGCAGTACTTC.

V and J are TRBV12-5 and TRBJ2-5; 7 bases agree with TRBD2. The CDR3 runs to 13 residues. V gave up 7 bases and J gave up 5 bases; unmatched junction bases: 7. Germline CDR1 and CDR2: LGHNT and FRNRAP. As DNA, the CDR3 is TGTGCTAGTGCTCTTGGGGGAGGGGAGACCCAGTACTTC. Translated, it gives CASALGGGETQYF.

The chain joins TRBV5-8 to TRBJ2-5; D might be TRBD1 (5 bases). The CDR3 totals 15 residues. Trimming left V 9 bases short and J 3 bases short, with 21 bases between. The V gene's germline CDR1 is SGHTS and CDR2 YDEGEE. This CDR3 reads CATQKKWQGEETQYF. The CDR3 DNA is TGTGCCACCCAAAAAAAGTGGCAGGGTGAAGAGACCCAGTACTTC.

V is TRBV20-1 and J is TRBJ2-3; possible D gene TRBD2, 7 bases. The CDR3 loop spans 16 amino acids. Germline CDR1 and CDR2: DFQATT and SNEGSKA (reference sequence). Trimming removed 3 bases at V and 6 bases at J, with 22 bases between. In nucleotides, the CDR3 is TGCAGTGCTAGTCACCCTAGGAGCGGGACATCGGATACGCAGTATTTT. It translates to CSASHPRSGTSDTQYF.

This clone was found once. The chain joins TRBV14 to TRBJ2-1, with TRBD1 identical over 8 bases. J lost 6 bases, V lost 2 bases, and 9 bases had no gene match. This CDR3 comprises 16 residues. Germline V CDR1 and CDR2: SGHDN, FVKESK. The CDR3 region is CASSQHGLGQVNEQFF. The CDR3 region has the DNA TGTGCCAGCAGCCAACACGGACTGGGACAGGTCAATGAGCAGTTCTTC.

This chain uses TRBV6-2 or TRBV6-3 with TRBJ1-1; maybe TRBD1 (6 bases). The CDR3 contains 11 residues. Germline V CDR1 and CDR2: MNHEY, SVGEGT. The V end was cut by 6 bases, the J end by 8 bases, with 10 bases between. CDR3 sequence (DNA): TGTGCCAGCAGCATGGGGACAGAAGCTTTCTTT. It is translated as CASSMGTEAFF.

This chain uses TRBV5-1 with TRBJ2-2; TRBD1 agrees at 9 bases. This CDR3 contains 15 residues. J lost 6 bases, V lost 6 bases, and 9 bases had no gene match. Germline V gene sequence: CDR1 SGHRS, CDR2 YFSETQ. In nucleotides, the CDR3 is TGCGCCAGCACCGTCGGGACAGGGAGGGCCGGGGAGCTGTTTTTT. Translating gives CASTVGTGRAGELFF.

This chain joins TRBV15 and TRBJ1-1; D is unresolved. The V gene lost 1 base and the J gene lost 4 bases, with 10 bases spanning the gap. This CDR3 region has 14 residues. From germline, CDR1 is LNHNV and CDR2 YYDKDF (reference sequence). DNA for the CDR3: TGTGCCACCAGCAGAGTCGGGGTCCTCACTGAAGCTTTCTTT. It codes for CATSRVGVLTEAFF.

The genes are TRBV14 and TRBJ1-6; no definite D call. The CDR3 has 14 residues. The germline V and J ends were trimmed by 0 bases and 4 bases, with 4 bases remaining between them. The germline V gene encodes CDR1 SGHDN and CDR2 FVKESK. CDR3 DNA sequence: TGTGCCAGCAGCCAAGAGTTATATAATTCACCCCTCCACTTT. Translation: CASSQELYNSPLHF.

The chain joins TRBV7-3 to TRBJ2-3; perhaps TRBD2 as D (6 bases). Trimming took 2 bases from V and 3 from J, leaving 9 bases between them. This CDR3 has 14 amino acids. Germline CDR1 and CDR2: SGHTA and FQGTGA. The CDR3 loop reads CASSLGGATDTQYF. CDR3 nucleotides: TGTGCCAGCAGCTTAGGCGGGGCGACAGATACGCAGTATTTT.

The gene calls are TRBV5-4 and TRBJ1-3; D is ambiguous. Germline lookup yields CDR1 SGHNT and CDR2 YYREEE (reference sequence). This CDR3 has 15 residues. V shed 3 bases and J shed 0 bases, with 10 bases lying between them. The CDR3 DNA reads TGTGCCAGCAGCTCACTGACTAGCTCTGGAAACACCATATATTTT. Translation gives CASSSLTSSGNTIYF.

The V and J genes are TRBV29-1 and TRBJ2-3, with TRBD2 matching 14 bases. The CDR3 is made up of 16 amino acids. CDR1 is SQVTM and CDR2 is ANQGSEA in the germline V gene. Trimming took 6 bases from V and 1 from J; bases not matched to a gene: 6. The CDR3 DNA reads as TGCAGCGTGGCGGGACTAGCGGGAGTCGGCACAGATACGCAGTATTTT. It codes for CSVAGLAGVGTDTQYF.

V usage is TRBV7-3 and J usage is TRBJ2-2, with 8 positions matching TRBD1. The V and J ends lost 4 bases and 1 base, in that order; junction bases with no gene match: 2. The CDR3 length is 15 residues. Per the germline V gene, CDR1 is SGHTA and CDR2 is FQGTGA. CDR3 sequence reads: CASSSGQGNTGELFF. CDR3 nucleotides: TGTGCCAGCAGCTCAGGACAGGGGAACACCGGGGAGCTGTTTTTT.